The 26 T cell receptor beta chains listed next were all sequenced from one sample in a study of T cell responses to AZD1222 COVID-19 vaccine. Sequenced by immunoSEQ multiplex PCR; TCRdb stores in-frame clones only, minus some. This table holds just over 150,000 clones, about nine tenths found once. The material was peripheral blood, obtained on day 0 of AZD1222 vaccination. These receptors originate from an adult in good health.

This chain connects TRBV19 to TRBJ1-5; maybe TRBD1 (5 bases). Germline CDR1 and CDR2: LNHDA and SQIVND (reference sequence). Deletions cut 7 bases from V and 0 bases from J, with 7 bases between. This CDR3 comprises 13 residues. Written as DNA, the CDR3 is TGTGCCAGTAACAGGTATAGCAATCAGCCCCAGCATTTT. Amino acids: CASNRYSNQPQHF. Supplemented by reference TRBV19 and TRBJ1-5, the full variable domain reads DGGITQSPKYLFRKEGQNVTLSCEQNLNHDAMYWYRQDPGQGLRLIYYSQIVNDFQKGDIAEGYSVSREKKESFPLTVTSAQKNPTAFYLCASNRYSNQPQHFGDGTRLSIL.

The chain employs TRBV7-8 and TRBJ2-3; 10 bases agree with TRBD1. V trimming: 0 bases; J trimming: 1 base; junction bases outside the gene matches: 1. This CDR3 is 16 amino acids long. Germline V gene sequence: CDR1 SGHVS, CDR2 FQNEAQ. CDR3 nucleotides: TGTGCCAGCAGCTTAGCCGGGACAGGGGGCACAGATACGCAGTATTTT. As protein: CASSLAGTGGTDTQYF.

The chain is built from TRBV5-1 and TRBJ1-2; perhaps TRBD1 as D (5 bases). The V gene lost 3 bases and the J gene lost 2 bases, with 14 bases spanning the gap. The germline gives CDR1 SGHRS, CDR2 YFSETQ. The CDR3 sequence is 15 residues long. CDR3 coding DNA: TGCGCCAGCAGCTCTTCCCCAGGGAGCAACTATGGCTACACCTTC. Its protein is CASSSSPGSNYGYTF.

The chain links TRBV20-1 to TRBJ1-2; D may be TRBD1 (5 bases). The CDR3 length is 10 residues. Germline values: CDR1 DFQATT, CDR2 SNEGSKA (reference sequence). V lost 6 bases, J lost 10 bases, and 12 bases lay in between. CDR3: CSALTGDYTF. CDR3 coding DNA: TGCAGTGCCCTAACAGGAGACTACACCTTC.

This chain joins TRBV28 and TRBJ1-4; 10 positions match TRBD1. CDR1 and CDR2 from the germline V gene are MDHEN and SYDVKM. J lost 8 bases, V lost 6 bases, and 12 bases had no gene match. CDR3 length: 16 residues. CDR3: CASRFTGTGDPEKLFF. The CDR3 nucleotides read TGTGCCAGCAGATTCACCGGGACAGGGGACCCGGAAAAACTGTTTTTT.

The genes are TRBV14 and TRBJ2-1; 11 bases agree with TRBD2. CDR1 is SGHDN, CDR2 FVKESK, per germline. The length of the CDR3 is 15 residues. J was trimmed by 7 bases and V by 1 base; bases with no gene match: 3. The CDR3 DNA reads TGTGCCAGCAGCCAAGTCACTAGCGGGAGTAATGAGCAGTTCTTC. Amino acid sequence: CASSQVTSGSNEQFF.

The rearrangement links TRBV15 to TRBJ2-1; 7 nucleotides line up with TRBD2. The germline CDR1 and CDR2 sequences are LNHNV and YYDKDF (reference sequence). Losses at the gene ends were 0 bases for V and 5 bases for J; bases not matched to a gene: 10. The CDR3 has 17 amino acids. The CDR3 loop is CATSRDFLLAEDNEQFF. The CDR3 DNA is TGTGCCACCAGCAGAGATTTCCTGCTAGCGGAAGACAATGAGCAGTTCTTC.

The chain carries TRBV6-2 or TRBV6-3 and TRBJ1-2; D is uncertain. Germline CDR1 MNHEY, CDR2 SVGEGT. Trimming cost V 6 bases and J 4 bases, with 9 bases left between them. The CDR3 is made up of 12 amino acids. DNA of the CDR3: TGTGCCAGCAGCCCGGCAACCTATGGCTACACCTTC. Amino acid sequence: CASSPATYGYTF.

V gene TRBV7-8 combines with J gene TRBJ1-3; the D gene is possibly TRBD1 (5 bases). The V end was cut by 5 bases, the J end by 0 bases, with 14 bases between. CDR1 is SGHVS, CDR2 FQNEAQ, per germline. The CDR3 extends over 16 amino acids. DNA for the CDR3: TGTGCCAGCAGCCCTCGGACGGGACCCTCTGGAAACACCATATATTTT. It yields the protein CASSPRTGPSGNTIYF.

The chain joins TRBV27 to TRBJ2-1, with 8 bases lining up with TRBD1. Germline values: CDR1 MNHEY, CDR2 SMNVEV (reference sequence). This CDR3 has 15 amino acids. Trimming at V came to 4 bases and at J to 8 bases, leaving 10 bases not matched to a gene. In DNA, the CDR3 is TGTGCCAGCAGTTCCGGACAGGGAAGGCACCATGAGCAGTTCTTC. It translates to CASSSGQGRHHEQFF.

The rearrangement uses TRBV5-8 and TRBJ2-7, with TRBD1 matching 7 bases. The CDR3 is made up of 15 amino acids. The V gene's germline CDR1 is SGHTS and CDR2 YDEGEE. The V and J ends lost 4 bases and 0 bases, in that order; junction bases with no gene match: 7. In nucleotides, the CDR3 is TGTGCCAGCAGCCTGACAGGGTCGATCTCCTACGAGCAGTACTTC. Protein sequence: CASSLTGSISYEQYF. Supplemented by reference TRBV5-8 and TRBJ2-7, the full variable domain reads EAGVTQSPTHLIKTRGQQATLRCSPISGHTSVYWYQQALGLGLQFLLWYDEGEERNRGNFPPRFSGRQFPNYSSELNVNALELEDSALYLCASSLTGSISYEQYFGPGTRLTVT.

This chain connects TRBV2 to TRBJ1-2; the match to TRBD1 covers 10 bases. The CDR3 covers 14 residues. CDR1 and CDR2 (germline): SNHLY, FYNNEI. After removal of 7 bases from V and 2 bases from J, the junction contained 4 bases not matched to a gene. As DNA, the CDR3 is TGTGCCAGCACCCGACAGGGGGCAAACTATGGCTACACCTTC. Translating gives CASTRQGANYGYTF.

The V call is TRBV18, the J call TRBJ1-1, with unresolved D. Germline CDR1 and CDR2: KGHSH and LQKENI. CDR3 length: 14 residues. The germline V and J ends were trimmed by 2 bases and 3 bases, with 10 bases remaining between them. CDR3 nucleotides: TGTGCCAGCTCACCAAAAGGTGGGGACACTGAAGCTTTCTTT. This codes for CASSPKGGDTEAFF. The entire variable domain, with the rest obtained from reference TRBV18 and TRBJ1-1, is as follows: NAGVMQNPRHLVRRRGQEARLRCSPMKGHSHVYWYRQLPEEGLKFMVYLQKENIIDESGMPKERFSAEFPKEGPSILRIQQVVRGDSAAYFCASSPKGGDTEAFFGQGTRLTVV.

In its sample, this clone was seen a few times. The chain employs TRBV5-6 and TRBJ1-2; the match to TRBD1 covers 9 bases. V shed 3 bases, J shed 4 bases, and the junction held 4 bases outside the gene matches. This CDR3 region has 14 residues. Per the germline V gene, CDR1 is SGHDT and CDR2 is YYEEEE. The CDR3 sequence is CASSSGQGSYGYTF. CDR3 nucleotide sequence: TGTGCCAGCAGCTCCGGACAGGGGTCCTATGGCTACACCTTC.

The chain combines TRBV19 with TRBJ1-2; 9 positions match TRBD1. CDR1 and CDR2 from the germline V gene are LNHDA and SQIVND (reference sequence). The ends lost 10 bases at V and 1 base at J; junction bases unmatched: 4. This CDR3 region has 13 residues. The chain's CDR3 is CAIRQGVNYGYTF. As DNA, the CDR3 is TGTGCCATACGACAGGGGGTTAACTATGGCTACACCTTC.

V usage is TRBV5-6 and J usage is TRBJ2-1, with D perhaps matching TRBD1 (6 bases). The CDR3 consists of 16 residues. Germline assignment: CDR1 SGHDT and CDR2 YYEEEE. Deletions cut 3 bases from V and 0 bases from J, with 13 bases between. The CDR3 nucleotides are TGTGCCAGCAGCTGGGGGACAATCCGCTCCTACAATGAGCAGTTCTTC. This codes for CASSWGTIRSYNEQFF.

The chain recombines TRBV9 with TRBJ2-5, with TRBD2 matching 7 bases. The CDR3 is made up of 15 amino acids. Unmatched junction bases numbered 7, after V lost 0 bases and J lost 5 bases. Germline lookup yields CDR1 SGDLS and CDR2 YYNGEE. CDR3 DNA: TGTGCCAGCAGCGTAGGCGGGAGCGTCGGTGAGACCCAGTACTTC. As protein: CASSVGGSVGETQYF.

The CDR3 reads CASTAYGYTF. Written as DNA, the CDR3 is TGTGCCAGCACCGCTTATGGCTACACCTTC. The chain joins TRBV5-8 to TRBJ1-2, with no clear D. Germline V gives CDR1 SGHTS, CDR2 YDEGEE. The V and J ends lost 6 bases and 5 bases respectively, with 5 bases between them. This CDR3 contains 10 residues. The entire variable domain, with the rest obtained from reference TRBV5-8 and TRBJ1-2, is as follows: EAGVTQSPTHLIKTRGQQATLRCSPISGHTSVYWYQQALGLGLQFLLWYDEGEERNRGNFPPRFSGRQFPNYSSELNVNALELEDSALYLCASTAYGYTFGSGTRLTVV.

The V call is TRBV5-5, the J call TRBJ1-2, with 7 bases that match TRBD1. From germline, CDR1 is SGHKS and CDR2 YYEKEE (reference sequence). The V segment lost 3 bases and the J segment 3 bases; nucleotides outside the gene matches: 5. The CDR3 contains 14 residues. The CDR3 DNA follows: TGTGCCAGCAGCTACAACAGGGGCGACTATGGCTACACCTTC. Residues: CASSYNRGDYGYTF.

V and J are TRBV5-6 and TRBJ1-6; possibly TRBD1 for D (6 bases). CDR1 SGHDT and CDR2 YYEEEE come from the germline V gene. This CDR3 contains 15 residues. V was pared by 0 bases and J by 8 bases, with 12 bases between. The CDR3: CASSLVQGKDSPLHF. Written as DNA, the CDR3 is TGTGCCAGCAGCTTGGTACAGGGCAAGGATTCACCCCTCCACTTT.

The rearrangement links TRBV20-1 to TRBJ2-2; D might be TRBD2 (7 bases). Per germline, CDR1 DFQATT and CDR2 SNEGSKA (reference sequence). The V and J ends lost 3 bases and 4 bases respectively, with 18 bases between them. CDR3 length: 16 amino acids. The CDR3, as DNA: TGCAGTGCTAGTCAAGCGAACCGGGGGGCCACCGGGGAGCTGTTTTTT. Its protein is CSASQANRGATGELFF.

CDR3 sequence reads: CATTDRGMVNYGYTF. For the CDR3, the DNA is TGTGCCACCACGGACAGGGGAATGGTTAACTATGGCTACACCTTC. J is TRBJ1-2 and V is TRBV19; 9 bases are a match to TRBD1. CDR1 and CDR2 (germline): LNHDA, SQIVND (reference sequence). The V and J ends lost 10 bases and 1 base, in that order; junction bases with no gene match: 10. This CDR3 spans 15 amino acids.

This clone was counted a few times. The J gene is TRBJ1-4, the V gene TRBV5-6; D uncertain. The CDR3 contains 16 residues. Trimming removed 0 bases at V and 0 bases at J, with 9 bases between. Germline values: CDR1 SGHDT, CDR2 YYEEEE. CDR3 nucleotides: TGTGCCAGCAGCTTGGAGACGGCCGCAACTAATGAAAAACTGTTTTTT. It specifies CASSLETAATNEKLFF. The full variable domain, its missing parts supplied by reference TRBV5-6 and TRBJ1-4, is DAGVTQSPTHLIKTRGQQVTLRCSPKSGHDTVSWYQQALGQGPQFIFQYYEEEERQRGNFPDRFSGHQFPNYSSELNVNALLLGDSALYLCASSLETAATNEKLFFGSGTQLSVL.

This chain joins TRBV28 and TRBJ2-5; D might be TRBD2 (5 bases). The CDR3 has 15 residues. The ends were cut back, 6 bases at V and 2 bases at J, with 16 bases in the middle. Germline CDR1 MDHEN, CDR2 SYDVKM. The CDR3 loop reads CASRLRGLWQETQYF. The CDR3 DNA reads TGTGCCAGCAGATTACGTGGACTGTGGCAAGAGACCCAGTACTTC.

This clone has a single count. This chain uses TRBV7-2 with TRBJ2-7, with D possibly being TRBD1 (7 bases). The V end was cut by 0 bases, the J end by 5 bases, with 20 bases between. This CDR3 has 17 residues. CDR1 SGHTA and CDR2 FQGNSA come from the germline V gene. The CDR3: CASSLASGWRGRNEQYF. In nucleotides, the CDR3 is TGTGCCAGCAGCTTAGCGAGCGGGTGGAGGGGGCGTAACGAGCAGTACTTC.

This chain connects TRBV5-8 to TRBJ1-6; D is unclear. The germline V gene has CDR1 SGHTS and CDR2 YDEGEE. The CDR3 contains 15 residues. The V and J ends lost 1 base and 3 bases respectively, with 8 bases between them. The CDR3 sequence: CASSLRLFYNSPLHF. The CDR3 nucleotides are TGTGCCAGCAGCTTGCGGCTTTTCTATAATTCACCCCTCCACTTT.